The next 9 T cell receptor beta chains were all read from a single sample in a study of blood T cell repertoires in COVID-19. Sequenced by immunoSEQ multiplex PCR; TCRdb stores in-frame clones only, minus some. The table shows about 200,000 clones, with about 88% occurring only once. Sequencing was performed on peripheral blood. These receptor sequences come from a man aged 45-60 years with COVID-19, enrolled during active disease.

This clone has a single count. The chain employs TRBV2 and TRBJ1-5, with D perhaps TRBD1 (6 bases). Germline-derived CDR1 and CDR2 are SNHLY and FYNNEI. The CDR3 contains 15 residues. The V end was cut by 7 bases, the J end by 0 bases, with 13 bases between. CDR3 coding DNA: TGTGCCAGCACCGAACGAGGGGGTAGCAATCAGCCCCAGCATTTT. Its translation is CASTERGGSNQPQHF.

In this sample, this clone turned up once. V usage is TRBV7-6 and J usage is TRBJ2-5, with D perhaps TRBD2 (5 bases). V was shortened by 1 base and J by 3 bases, with 6 bases between the two germline ends. CDR1 and CDR2 from the germline V gene are SGHVS and FNYEAQ. The CDR3 has 13 residues. The CDR3 nucleotides read TGTGCCAGCAGCTTAGAGAGGGAAGAGACCCAGTACTTC. Translation gives CASSLEREETQYF.

The CDR3 loop is CASSLTGTAANTGELFF. The CDR3 bases are TGTGCCAGCAGCTTGACTGGGACAGCTGCGAACACCGGGGAGCTGTTTTTT. V and J are TRBV5-4 and TRBJ2-2; 7 bases match TRBD1. CDR1 and CDR2 (germline): SGHNT, YYREEE (reference sequence). The CDR3 spans 17 residues. V lost 1 base and J lost 0; bases outside the gene matches: 6.

The rearrangement uses TRBV7-2 and TRBJ2-7; 11 positions agree with TRBD2. This CDR3 is 16 amino acids long. Germline V gene data show CDR1 as SGHTA and CDR2 as FQGNSA. Germline trimming cut 6 bases from V and 0 bases from J; bases unmatched to any gene: 7. The DNA of the CDR3 is TGTGCCAGCAGTCGTAGCGGGGGGGAGCCCTCCTACGAGCAGTACTTC. Translated, it gives CASSRSGGEPSYEQYF.

As to this clone: Other nucleotide sequences from this sample produce the same CDR3. The chain has TRBV19 and TRBJ2-5; D is perhaps TRBD2 (5 bases). The CDR3 runs to 12 residues. With 1 base removed from V and 5 bases from J, the gap between germline ends came to 5 bases. CDR1 is LNHDA, CDR2 SQIVND, per germline (reference sequence). The CDR3 loop is CASSIGGETQYF. In nucleotides, the CDR3 is TGTGCCAGTAGTATAGGCGGGGAGACCCAGTACTTC.

This chain uses TRBV5-1 with TRBJ2-1, with TRBD2 matching 8 bases. The V gene end was trimmed by 4 bases and the J gene end by 0 bases; junction bases not matched to a gene: 3. The CDR3 runs 15 residues. CDR1 and CDR2 from the germline V gene are SGHRS and YFSETQ. The CDR3 is CASSRGGSSYNEQFF. For the CDR3, the DNA is TGCGCCAGCAGCCGCGGGGGGAGCTCCTACAATGAGCAGTTCTTC.

This clone has just one count. J is TRBJ1-1 and V is TRBV25-1; tentative D call: TRBD1 (5 bases). The CDR3 sequence is 14 residues long. V lost 1 base and J 1 base, leaving 7 bases between the germline ends. Looked up from germline, CDR1 is MGHDK and CDR2 is SYGVNS. The CDR3 DNA sequence: TGTGCCAGCAGTGAATGGGGGGGGAACACTGAAGCTTTCTTT. This encodes CASSEWGGNTEAFF. The whole variable domain, filled in from reference TRBV25-1 and TRBJ1-1, reads EADIYQTPRYLVIGTGKKITLECSQTMGHDKMYWYQQDPGMELHLIHYSYGVNSTEKGDLSSESTVSRIRTEHFPLTLESARPSHTSQYLCASSEWGGNTEAFFGQGTRLTVV.

J is TRBJ2-3 and V is TRBV29-1; weak D call: TRBD2 (6 bases). Trimming stripped 3 bases from V and 3 bases from J, with 16 bases between. This CDR3 has 15 residues. CDR1 and CDR2 from the germline V gene are SQVTM and ANQGSEA. CDR3 sequence: CSVDLIGSQTDTQYF. The CDR3 DNA follows: TGCAGCGTTGACCTAATCGGGAGTCAGACAGATACGCAGTATTTT.

The chain recombines TRBV2 with TRBJ2-3, with TRBD2 matching over 10 bases. Per the germline V gene, CDR1 is SNHLY and CDR2 is FYNNEI. The junction had 10 bases not matched to a gene; V was cut back by 4 bases and J by 9 bases. The CDR3 spans 15 residues. The CDR3 sequence is CASSVLAGARGTQYF. CDR3 nucleotide sequence: TGTGCCAGCAGTGTGCTAGCGGGGGCTCGTGGCACGCAGTATTTT.